This is a list of T cell receptor beta chains from one sample in a study of blood T cell repertoires in COVID-19. Measured with immunoSEQ multiplex PCR; TCRdb has only the in-frame clones, and not every one. The sample contains 150,000 to 160,000 clones, 75% to 85% of which appear only once. The sample taken for sequencing was peripheral blood. These receptor sequences come from a woman aged 55-70 years with COVID-19, enrolled during active disease. Each CDR3 is given with its conserved first and last residue. A D gene is named only where the DNA matches it firmly. Clone size is not always given. Where it is, it says once, few, many or a class for expanded clones.

v_call	j_call	d_call	clone_size	cdr3_nt	cdr3_aa
TRBV4-1	TRBJ1-4	TRBD1	once	TGCGCCAGCAGCCAAGATTGGACAGGCACAACTAATGAAAAACTGTTTTTT	CASSQDWTGTTNEKLFF
TRBV30	TRBJ1-1	.	.	TGTGCCTGGAGTGTACGATCGAGCACTGAAGCTTTCTTT	CAWSVRSSTEAFF
TRBV18	TRBJ2-1	TRBD2	.	TGTGCCAGCTCACCGGGCGGGAGCTACAATGAGCAGTTCTTC	CASSPGGSYNEQFF
TRBV18	TRBJ1-2	.	once	TGTGCCAGCTCACCCGAGGGTAACTATGGCTACACCTTC	CASSPEGNYGYTF
TRBV7-9	TRBJ1-1	.	few	TGTGCCAGCAGCTGTCCAGGGACTGAAGCTTTCTTT	CASSCPGTEAFF
TRBV7-3	TRBJ2-7	TRBD1	.	TGTGCCAGCAGCTTAAGGCCAGTGGGACAGGACCACGAGCAGTACTTC	CASSLRPVGQDHEQYF
TRBV27	TRBJ1-6	.	.	TGTGCCAGCAGTTCAGGGGTCCCGGGGTCACCCCTCCACTTT	CASSSGVPGSPLHF
TRBV10-2	TRBJ1-3	.	.	TGCGCCAGCAAAGAGAGCTCTGGAAACACCATATATTTT	CASKESSGNTIYF
TRBV5-8	TRBJ2-7	.	.	TGTGCCAGCAGCTTGTATGGGAGCGAATACGAGCAGTACTTC	CASSLYGSEYEQYF
TRBV27	TRBJ1-1	TRBD1	.	TGTGCCAGCAGTCTGAGGGGGCGGGGCACTGAAGCTTTCTTT	CASSLRGRGTEAFF
TRBV7-9	TRBJ1-4	TRBD1	few	TGTGCCAGCAGTCACCCTGACAGGGTTAATGAAAAACTGTTTTTT	CASSHPDRVNEKLFF
TRBV2	TRBJ1-5	TRBD1	.	TGTGCCAGCAGAGAAGACAGGGTCTTCAGCAATCAGCCCCAGCATTTT	CASREDRVFSNQPQHF
TRBV4-2	TRBJ1-4	TRBD1	.	TGTGCCAGCAGCCAAGTAGGGACAGGGACTAATGAAAAACTGTTTTTT	CASSQVGTGTNEKLFF
TRBV5-1	TRBJ2-2	.	.	TGCGCCAGCAGCCCGACCCCGGGACTGAACACCGGGGAGCTGTTTTTT	CASSPTPGLNTGELFF
TRBV30	TRBJ1-1	TRBD1	.	TGTGCCTGGAAGGGGGCAAGTAATGAAGCTTTCTTT	CAWKGASNEAFF
TRBV7-9	TRBJ2-5	.	.	TGTGCCAGCAGCTTCGACAGGGGAGGGGAGACCCAGTACTTC	CASSFDRGGETQYF
TRBV5-1	TRBJ2-5	TRBD2	few	TGCGCCAGCAGCGTCGGGGGAGCGGGAGCGGTAGAGACCCAGTACTTC	CASSVGGAGAVETQYF
TRBV6-5	TRBJ2-2	.	.	TGTGCCAGCCGGGCGGGCACGAACACCGGGGAGCTGTTTTTT	CASRAGTNTGELFF
TRBV10-3	TRBJ1-1	TRBD1	.	TGTGCCATCAGTCCGACAGGGGCATTAAACACTGAAGCTTTCTTT	CAISPTGALNTEAFF
TRBV6-5	TRBJ1-5	.	.	TGTGCCAGTCGACTAACAGGGTTTACGAATCAGCCCCAGCATTTT	CASRLTGFTNQPQHF
TRBV5-6	TRBJ1-5	TRBD1	once	TGTGCCAGCAGCTCCCAGGGGGACCCCTATCAGCCCCAGCATTTT	CASSSQGDPYQPQHF
TRBV6-5	TRBJ2-5	.	.	TGTGCCAGCAGCTTTGGACACGCCCAAGAGACCCAGTACTTC	CASSFGHAQETQYF